This paragraph covers one TCR beta chain sequence. Authors' processing steps: Estimated nucleated cell counts came from reference gene primer amplification. Using immunoSEQ multiplex PCR, the repertoire was profiled, and TCRdb retains in-frame clones only, with some absent. D and trimming were read from the DNA, whereas the V and J calls and clone size are those reported in that table. In the table there are tens of thousands of clones, 85% to 90% of which are singletons. The CDR3 runs to 15 residues. The V and J ends lost 0 bases and 7 bases respectively, with 11 bases between them. Per the germline V gene, CDR1 is SGDLS and CDR2 is YYNGEE. These data originate in a study of blood T cell repertoires in COVID-19. About the study: Specimens from acute and convalescent COVID-19 originated in the United States, Italy and Spain. T cells, B-cell-depleted T cells, or PBMCs supplied cDNA or gDNA.

The genes are TRBV9 and TRBJ1-6, with D possibly TRBD1 on 6 matching bases. The specimen was peripheral blood. The sequence came from a man aged 65 to 79 with active COVID-19. CDR3 nucleotide sequence: TGTGCCAGCAGCGTAGAGGGGGACACAAATTCACCCCTCCACTTT. It is translated as CASSVEGDTNSPLHF.